Reported below is one TCR beta chain. The data derive from a study of memory CD4+ T cells and cytomegalovirus serostatus. The sort gate was single viable CD3+CD4+CD8-CD45RO+ cells for memory CD4+ T cells. Measured with immunoSEQ multiplex PCR; TCRdb has only the in-frame clones, and not every one. The sample contains some 49,000 clones, roughly 80% of which appear only once. Germline V gene data show CDR1 as KGHSH and CDR2 as LQKENI. J lost 2 bases, V lost 3 bases, and 8 bases had no gene match. This CDR3 has 16 residues. The sequenced material came from memory CD4+ T cells from blood. This chain links TRBV18 with TRBJ2-3; TRBD2 matches at 7 bases. This receptor was taken from an adult in good health and CMV-seronegative. The CDR3 bases are TGTGCCAGCTCACCTGATTCACGGGGGGTCACAGATACGCAGTATTTT. Its translation is CASSPDSRGVTDTQYF. The whole variable domain, filled in from reference TRBV18 and TRBJ2-3, reads NAGVMQNPRHLVRRRGQEARLRCSPMKGHSHVYWYRQLPEEGLKFMVYLQKENIIDESGMPKERFSAEFPKEGPSILRIQQVVRGDSAAYFCASSPDSRGVTDTQYFGPGTRLTVL.